Listed below are T cell receptor beta chains from one sample, sequenced in a study of cytomegalovirus exposure and HLA in healthy donors. The repertoire was sequenced with immunoSEQ multiplex PCR; TCRdb's copy has only in-frame clones and lacks some. The repertoire holds under 35,000 clones, with around 40% as singletons. Material for sequencing was PBMCs. The receptors were gathered from a woman in her fifties or sixties in good health and CMV-seronegative. CDR3s include the opening cysteine and the closing phenylalanine or tryptophan. A D gene is named only where the DNA matches it firmly. For some rows the clone size is stated as once, few or many, or as a class when expanded; others skip it.

D	V	size	J	length	DNA	CDR3
TRBD2	TRBV11-2	few	TRBJ2-7	15	TGTGCCAGCAGCTTAAGACTAGCGGCCTCCTACGAGCAGTACTTC	CASSLRLAASYEQYF
NA	TRBV19	NA	TRBJ2-7	13	TGTGCCATTAAAGGACAGCACTCCTACGAGCAGTACTTC	CAIKGQHSYEQYF
TRBD2	TRBV19	NA	TRBJ2-7	14	TGTGCCGCCAGTAGAAGTGGCGGGGGGGACGAGCAGTACTTC	CAASRSGGGDEQYF
NA	TRBV27	NA	TRBJ2-1	13	TGTGCCAGCAGTTTACCAGGGAGGAATGAGCAGTTCTTC	CASSLPGRNEQFF
TRBD2	TRBV7-9	NA	TRBJ2-3	16	TGTGCCAGCAGCCTCCTGGCGGGGGGGGACACAGATACGCAGTATTTT	CASSLLAGGDTDTQYF
NA	TRBV27	NA	TRBJ2-7	13	TGTGCCAGCAGTTTAAAACTCTCCTACGAGCAGTACTTC	CASSLKLSYEQYF
NA	TRBV11-2	NA	TRBJ2-1	15	TGTGCCAGCAGCTTACAGGGTATCAGGTACAATGAGCAGTTCTTC	CASSLQGIRYNEQFF
NA	TRBV5-1	once	TRBJ2-7	13	TGCGCCAGCAGCTTCGCGGGAACCGGCGAGCAGTACTTC	CASSFAGTGEQYF
NA	TRBV19	NA	TRBJ1-1	12	TGTGCCAGTAGTGAGACAGCACGGGAAGCTTTCTTT	CASSETAREAFF
TRBD2	TRBV19	NA	TRBJ2-7	16	TGTGCCAGTAGTCCCGGGACTAGCGGGGGCTCCTACGAGCAGTACTTC	CASSPGTSGGSYEQYF
NA	TRBV27	NA	TRBJ2-3	14	TGTGCCAGCAGCTCCCGGGTGAGGATAAATACGCAGTATTTT	CASSSRVRINTQYF
TRBD1	TRBV5-1	few	TRBJ1-1	15	TGCGCCAGCAGCTTGGCCGGGACAGATAACACTGAAGCTTTCTTT	CASSLAGTDNTEAFF
TRBD1	TRBV18	medium-sized	TRBJ1-2	16	TGTGCCAGCTCACCGGGACAGGGGGCGGGCCACTATGGCTACACCTTC	CASSPGQGAGHYGYTF
NA	TRBV7-2	NA	TRBJ2-7	12	TGTGCCAGCAGCTGGGCCGGACTCGAGCAGTATTTC	CASSWAGLEQYF
TRBD1	TRBV9	few	TRBJ2-1	15	TGTGCCAGCAGCGGGGGGACAGGGGTTTTAAATGAGCAGTTCTTC	CASSGGTGVLNEQFF
NA	TRBV9	NA	TRBJ1-1	14	TGTGCCAGCAGCTCTAGTTTAAGTGGGGGGGAAGCTTTCTTT	CASSSSLSGGEAFF
TRBD1	TRBV10-1	once	TRBJ1-1	16	TGCGCCAGCAGTGGACCGACAGGGCCGGAGAACACTGAAGCTTTCTTT	CASSGPTGPENTEAFF
TRBD1	TRBV28	few	TRBJ2-7	14	TGTGCCAGCAGTTCGGGGACAGGTTCCTACGAGCAGTACTTC	CASSSGTGSYEQYF
TRBD1	TRBV5-1	NA	TRBJ2-5	15	TGCGCCAGCAGGGACAGGGAATTTCCCCAAGAGACCCAGTACTTC	CASRDREFPQETQYF
TRBD2	TRBV6-1	few	TRBJ2-1	14	TGTGCCAGCAGCCCTGGGACTAGCGGGGGAGGGCAGTTCTTC	CASSPGTSGGGQFF
NA	TRBV27	NA	TRBJ1-4	14	TGTGCCAGCAGCCCACCAGGTCTGAATGAAAAACTGTTTTTT	CASSPPGLNEKLFF
TRBD1	TRBV28	NA	TRBJ2-4	13	TGTGCCAGCTTTGGACAGGGTAAAAACATTCAGTACTTC	CASFGQGKNIQYF
TRBD1	TRBV27	NA	TRBJ2-3	14	TGTGCCAGCAGTAGCCGGGACAGGGGGCACTTGCAGTATTTT	CASSSRDRGHLQYF
NA	TRBV28	few	TRBJ2-3	14	TGTGCCAGCAGTGTTACAGGGCACACAGATACGCAGTATTTT	CASSVTGHTDTQYF
TRBD1	TRBV27	NA	TRBJ2-6	17	TGTGCCAGCAGTCCTCGGACAGGGGGGGCGGGGGCCAACGTCCTGACTTTC	CASSPRTGGAGANVLTF
NA	TRBV5-1	few	TRBJ1-5	15	TGCGCCAGCAGCTTAATCGGCAGTCCAGGGCAGCCCCAGCATTTT	CASSLIGSPGQPQHF
TRBD2	TRBV18	NA	TRBJ2-1	16	TGTGCCAGCTCACTAAGGTGGCTAGCGGGCAGCGATGAGCAGTTCTTC	CASSLRWLAGSDEQFF
TRBD1	TRBV29-1	NA	TRBJ2-2	13	TGCAGCGCTGACAGGGCGGACACCGGGGAGCTGTTTTTT	CSADRADTGELFF
TRBD1	TRBV10-1	few	TRBJ1-1	14	TGCGCCAGCAGTGCCCGGGACAGGGGACGTGAAGCTTTCTTT	CASSARDRGREAFF
TRBD1	TRBV7-9	NA	TRBJ1-2	14	TGTGCCAGCAGCTCCCTTCAGGGGGCGGGTGGCTACACCTTC	CASSSLQGAGGYTF
TRBD2	TRBV2	NA	TRBJ2-2	13	TGTGCCAGCACTTGGACTAGATCCGGGGAGCTGTTTTTT	CASTWTRSGELFF
NA	TRBV15	NA	TRBJ1-5	15	TGTGCCACCAGCAGAGTGCCAGGCTCCAATCAGCCCCAGCATTTT	CATSRVPGSNQPQHF
NA	TRBV6-1	few	TRBJ2-5	13	TGTGCCAGCAGTACAACGACCCAGGGGACCCAGTACTTC	CASSTTTQGTQYF
TRBD1	TRBV13	NA	TRBJ2-1	20	TGTGCCAGCAGCTTACTATGGGGACAGGGGGCCACAATCTCCTACAATGAGCAGTTCTTC	CASSLLWGQGATISYNEQFF
NA	TRBV6-4	NA	TRBJ2-6	15	TGTGCCAGCAGTGACGTCCGTGCGGGGGCCAACGTCCTGACTTTC	CASSDVRAGANVLTF
TRBD1	TRBV12-5	few	TRBJ2-2	16	TGTGCTAGTGCCCGTACGACAGGGTTAACGACCGGGGAGCTGTTTTTT	CASARTTGLTTGELFF
NA	TRBV7-9	few	TRBJ1-4	14	TGTGCCAGCACAACGGGGGGCTCTAATGAAAAACTGTTTTTT	CASTTGGSNEKLFF
TRBD1	TRBV7-2	few	TRBJ1-2	15	TGTGCCAGCAGCCGAGACAGGGGGGAACCCTATGGCTACACCTTC	CASSRDRGEPYGYTF
NA	TRBV7-2	NA	TRBJ1-1	15	TGTGCCAGCCGCTACGCATCCACAGGGAACACTGAAGCTTTCTTT	CASRYASTGNTEAFF
TRBD2	TRBV19	NA	TRBJ2-7	18	TGTGCCAGTAGTCCGGGACTAGCGGGGGGCCGAAGCTCCTACGAGCAGTACTTC	CASSPGLAGGRSSYEQYF
TRBD2	TRBV11-3	NA	TRBJ2-1	16	TGTGCCAGCAGCTTAGGGACTAGCTCTACCTACAATGAGCAGTTCTTC	CASSLGTSSTYNEQFF
TRBD1	TRBV28	NA	TRBJ1-2	14	TGTGCCAGCAGACGGTCCGGGACAGCTTATGGCTACACCTTC	CASRRSGTAYGYTF
NA	TRBV7-2	NA	TRBJ2-1	14	TGTGCCAGCAGCTTAGAAGCGTGGCTAGCGGAGCAGTTCTTC	CASSLEAWLAEQFF
TRBD1	TRBV28	NA	TRBJ1-1	14	TGTGCCAGCAGTTTAACAGGGGGCTACACTGAAGCTTTCTTT	CASSLTGGYTEAFF
TRBD1	TRBV11-3	few	TRBJ2-3	14	TGTGCCAGCAGCCCGGACAGGGTCTCAGATACGCAGTATTTT	CASSPDRVSDTQYF
TRBD1	TRBV6-1	NA	TRBJ1-6	16	TGTGCCAGCAGTGAAACAGGGGCGAGTCATAATTCACCCCTCCACTTT	CASSETGASHNSPLHF
NA	TRBV16	NA	TRBJ1-2	17	TGTGCCAGCAGCCAATCCGATAGCCTCCTCGCTAACTATGGCTACACCTTC	CASSQSDSLLANYGYTF
NA	TRBV5-4	few	TRBJ1-2	16	TGTGCCAGCAGCTTACCGATGGACGGGGAAGGTTTTGGCTACACCTTC	CASSLPMDGEGFGYTF
TRBD1	TRBV6-1	once	TRBJ1-1	13	TGTGCCAGCAGTACAGGGGTTGTCACTGAAGCTTTCTTT	CASSTGVVTEAFF
NA	TRBV28	NA	TRBJ1-5	13	TGTGCCAGCAGTCCCACAGGGTTTCAGCCCCAGCATTTT	CASSPTGFQPQHF
NA	TRBV10-3	NA	TRBJ1-2	14	TGTGCCATCAGTGAACTGTCGAGTATTGATGGCTACACCTTC	CAISELSSIDGYTF
NA	TRBV7-8	once	TRBJ1-1	14	TGTGCCAGCAGCTTAGGCCGGGTGGACACTGAAGCTTTCTTT	CASSLGRVDTEAFF